This T cell receptor (beta chain) was found in a study of blood T cells in healthy people across ages (dated by TCRdb to about 2015). In the study overall: Template switching captured roughly one uniquely barcoded TCR beta cDNA molecule per two T cells in model experiments. Age-related changes in TCR beta repertoire diversity were measured in the study by deep sequencing normalized with unique cDNA molecular identifiers. Donors were grouped into four age groups: young (average 16 years), middle-aged (39), aged (approximately 67) and long-lived (around 82). Donors of different ages were randomly distributed across sequencing lanes to avoid experimental bias. Two additional independent replicas of 1 million unique cDNA reads from the same blood draw were analyzed for two donors (one aged 18 to 29 and one aged 80 or older). Study-wide conclusions, independent of this receptor: The long-lived group showed more naive CD4+ T cells, fewer expanded clones and increased TCR diversity than the aged group, suggesting age selection. A strong correlation was found between observed TCR beta diversity and the percentage of naive T cells measured by flow cytometry. As age increased, observed TCR beta diversity per million T cells dropped in a roughly linear way, and a significant reduction was already evident by age around 41. Because profiling used bulk unsorted PBMCs, naive and antigen-experienced compartments could not be compared conclusively. Total diversity estimates from one million sequenced T cells were considered lower bounds and underestimates. Because donor CMV infection status was unknown, age-related changes in expanded clonotypes were potentially confounded.

The CDR3 sequence holds 17 residues, the cysteine and phenylalanine included. The retained sequence is limited to the CDR3, 51 bases, with the frame set at the first base. Sequences SGHDN (CDR1) and FVKESK (CDR2) are obtained from the germline V gene. At the junction V is shortened by 2 bases and J by 6 bases, with 21 bases in between. The donors were 40 or so Caucasian individuals from Russia, aged roughly 6 to 90 years, who were systemically healthy. Each donor gave roughly 11 milliliters of peripheral blood, drawn into EDTA-treated Vacutainer tubes. Ficoll-Paque density-gradient centrifugation was used to isolate PBMCs, with at least 6.5 million obtained per sample. Total RNA, at least 5.5 micrograms per sample, was extracted from PBMCs with Trizol reagent. Naive CD45RAhigh/CD27high T cell percentages were measured by flow cytometry on a PBMC aliquot from every donor. The protocol used for the library was 5' RACE. A second PCR of about 6 to 11 cycles was performed with a sample-barcoded 5' primer and a J-beta primer mix. A unique molecular identifier was introduced onto each TCR beta cDNA molecule by a template-switch 5' adaptor carrying 12 random nucleotides. Each sample yielded at least 2.5 million CDR3-containing paired-end reads. First-strand cDNA was synthesized from all RNA with the Mint cDNA synthesis kit, primed by a TRBC-specific oligonucleotide. Following uracil-DNA glycosylase treatment, all cDNA underwent a first 18-cycle PCR with the universal primers M1SS and BC2_uni_R. The study's own analysis went as follows. Normalization of each sample was performed by random selection of 1 million high-quality reads, each carrying a distinct molecular identifier. Reads sharing molecular identifiers were discarded rather than binned into consensus sequences. MiTCR, set to a Q25 quality threshold and the strictest error-elimination algorithm, was used for CDR3 identification, clonotype clustering and error correction. A nonparametric unseen species model with Euler transformation was used to estimate lower-bound total TCR beta diversity. The public sequencing data were trimmed at Q25 with fastp and processed into clonotypes with MiXCR by TCRdb, which kept only in-frame beta chains. Identical CDR3 proteins give one entry, which carries the most common genes and DNA. TCRdb, not the authors, supplied the V and J calls. The sample records fewer than 2,000,000 distinct CDR3 sequences, approximately 39% of which are singletons. In total, the top ten clones hold 20% to 25% of the sample.

As to this clonotype: It lacks a known antigen. It has no much larger one-base neighbor in the sample; base qualities were not kept.

Recombination linked TRBV14 to TRBJ2-3, with the D gene possibly TRBD1 or TRBD2, each one fitting 5 bases. The sequenced material came from blood. The sequence was obtained from a human donor in good health. The sequenced DNA is TGTGCCAGCAGCCAATATCCCAGCCGGGGCGTTGGCGATACGCAGTATTTT. Its protein product is CASSQYPSRGVGDTQYF. Reference TRBV14 and TRBJ2-3 proteins supply the regions before and after the CDR3; the full variable domain is: EAGVTQFPSHSVIEKGQTVTLRCDPISGHDNLYWYRRVMGKEIKFLLHFVKESKQDESGMPNNRFLAERTGGTYSTLKVQPAELEDSGVYFCASSQYPSRGVGDTQYFGPGTRLTVL.